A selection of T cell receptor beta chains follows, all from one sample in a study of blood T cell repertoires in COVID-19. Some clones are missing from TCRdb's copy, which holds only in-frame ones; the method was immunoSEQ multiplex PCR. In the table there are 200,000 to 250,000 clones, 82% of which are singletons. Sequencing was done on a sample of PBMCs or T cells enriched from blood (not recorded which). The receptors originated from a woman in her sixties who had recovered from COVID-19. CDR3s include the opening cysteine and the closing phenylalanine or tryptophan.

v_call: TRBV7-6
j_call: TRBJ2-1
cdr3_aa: CASSPIPLAGGHEQFF

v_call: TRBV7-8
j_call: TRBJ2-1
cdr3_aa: CASSPGLAGVRNEQFF

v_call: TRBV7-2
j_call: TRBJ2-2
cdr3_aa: CASSSLAEVNTGELFF

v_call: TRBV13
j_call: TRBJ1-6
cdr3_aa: CASSLYRGNSPLHF

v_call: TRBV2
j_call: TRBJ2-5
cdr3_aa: CASSENYSGDLAENF

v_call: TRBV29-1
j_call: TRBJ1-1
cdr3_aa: CSVGGQNTEAFF

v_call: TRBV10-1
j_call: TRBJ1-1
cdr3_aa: CASSDRGNTEAFF

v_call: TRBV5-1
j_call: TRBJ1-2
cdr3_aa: CASSLADRGHGYTF

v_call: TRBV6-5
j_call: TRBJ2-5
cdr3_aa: CASTEPQGQETQYF

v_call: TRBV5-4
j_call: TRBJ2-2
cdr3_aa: CASSRGLAGNTGELFF

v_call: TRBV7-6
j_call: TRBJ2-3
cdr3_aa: CASSFGRTDTQYF

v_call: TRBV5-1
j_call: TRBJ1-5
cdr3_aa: CASSLEATGGNQPQHF

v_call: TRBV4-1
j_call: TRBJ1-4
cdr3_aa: CASSFPGQGLEKLFF

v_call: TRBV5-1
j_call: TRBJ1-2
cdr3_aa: CASSSPGDGYTF

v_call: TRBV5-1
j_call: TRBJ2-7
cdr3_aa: CASSLDTGAYEQYF

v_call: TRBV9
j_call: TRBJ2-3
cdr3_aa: CASSPILGEGGDTQYF

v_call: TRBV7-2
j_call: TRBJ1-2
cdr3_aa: CASSTPRGPGYTF

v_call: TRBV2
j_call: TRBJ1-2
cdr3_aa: CASSGRQGYSNYGYTF

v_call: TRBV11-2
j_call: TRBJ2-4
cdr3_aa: CASSLQGLSNIQYF

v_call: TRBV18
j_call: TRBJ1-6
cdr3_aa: CASSPSPGQRGNSPLHF

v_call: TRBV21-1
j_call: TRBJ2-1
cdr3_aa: CASSKDGSGGRTNEQFF

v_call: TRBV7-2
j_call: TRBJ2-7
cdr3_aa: CASSRTGHRNEQYF

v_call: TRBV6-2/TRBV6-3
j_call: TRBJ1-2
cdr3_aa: CASSARDRGLWGYTF

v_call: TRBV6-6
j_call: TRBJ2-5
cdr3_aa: CASRQGWETQYF

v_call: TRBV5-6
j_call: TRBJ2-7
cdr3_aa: CASSFGLAGDYEQYF

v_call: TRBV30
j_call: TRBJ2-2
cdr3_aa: CAWRPGSGELFF

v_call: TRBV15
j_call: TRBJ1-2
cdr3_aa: CATSRVGGGYGYTF

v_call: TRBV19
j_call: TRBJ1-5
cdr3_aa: CASTTFGTGNQPQHF

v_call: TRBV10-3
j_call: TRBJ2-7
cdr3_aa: CAISESGTAYEQYF

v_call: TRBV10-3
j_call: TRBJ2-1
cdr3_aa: CAIKRSYDREEQFF

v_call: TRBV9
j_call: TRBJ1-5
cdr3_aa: CASSVGGTGNQPQHF

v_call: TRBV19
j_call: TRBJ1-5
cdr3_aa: CASSTFGQAVQPQHF

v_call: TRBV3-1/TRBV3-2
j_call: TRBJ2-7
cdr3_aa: CATRRGGAFHEQYF

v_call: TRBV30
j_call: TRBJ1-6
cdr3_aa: CAWSGTEYILHF

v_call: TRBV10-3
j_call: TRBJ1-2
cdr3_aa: CAISESTGFGYTF

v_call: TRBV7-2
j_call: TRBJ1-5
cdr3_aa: CASSLGSRRVNQPQHF

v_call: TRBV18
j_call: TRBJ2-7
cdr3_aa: CASSPTTGPTSEQYF

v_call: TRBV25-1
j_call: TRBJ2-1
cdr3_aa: CASSEWVAGGAYNEQFF

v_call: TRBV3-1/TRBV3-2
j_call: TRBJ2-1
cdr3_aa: CASSQEKAAGLYNEQFF

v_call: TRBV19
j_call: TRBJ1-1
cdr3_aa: CASKPQGTRTEAFF